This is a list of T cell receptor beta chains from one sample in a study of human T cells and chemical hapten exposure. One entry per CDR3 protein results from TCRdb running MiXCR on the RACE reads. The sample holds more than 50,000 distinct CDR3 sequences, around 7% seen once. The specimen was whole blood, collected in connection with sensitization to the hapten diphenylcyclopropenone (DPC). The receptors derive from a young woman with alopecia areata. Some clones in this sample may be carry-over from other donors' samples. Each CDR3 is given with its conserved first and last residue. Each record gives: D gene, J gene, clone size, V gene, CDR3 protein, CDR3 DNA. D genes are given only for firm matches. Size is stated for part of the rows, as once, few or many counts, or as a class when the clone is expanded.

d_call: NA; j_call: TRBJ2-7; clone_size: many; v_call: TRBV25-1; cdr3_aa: CASSQSGTTYEQYF; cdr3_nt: TGTGCCAGCAGTCAAAGCGGTACCACCTACGAGCAGTACTTC
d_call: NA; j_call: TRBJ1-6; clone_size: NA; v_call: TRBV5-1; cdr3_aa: CASSDENNSPLHF; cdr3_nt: TGCGCCAGCAGCGATGAAAATAATTCACCCCTCCACTTT
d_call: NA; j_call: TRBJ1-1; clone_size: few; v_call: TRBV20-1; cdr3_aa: CSAPFPEAFF; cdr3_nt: TGCAGTGCCCCATTCCCTGAAGCTTTCTTT
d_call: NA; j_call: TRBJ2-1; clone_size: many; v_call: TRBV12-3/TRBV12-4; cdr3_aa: CASSFWGALFHEQFF; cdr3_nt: TGTGCCAGCAGTTTTTGGGGGGCCCTTTTCCATGAGCAGTTCTTC
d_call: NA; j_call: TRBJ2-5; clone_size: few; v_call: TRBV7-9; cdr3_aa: CASSPPRPGQETQYF; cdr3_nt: TGTGCCAGCAGCCCCCCGCGACCGGGACAAGAGACCCAGTACTTC
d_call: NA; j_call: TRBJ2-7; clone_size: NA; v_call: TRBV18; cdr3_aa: CASSPDIYSSYEQYF; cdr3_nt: TGTGCCAGCTCACCCGACATATATAGCTCCTACGAGCAGTACTTC
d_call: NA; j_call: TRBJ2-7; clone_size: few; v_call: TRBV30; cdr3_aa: CAWSVRGPGEQYF; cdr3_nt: TGTGCCTGGAGTGTACGGGGGCCGGGGGAGCAGTACTTC
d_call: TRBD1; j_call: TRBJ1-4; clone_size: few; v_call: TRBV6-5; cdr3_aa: CASSRQGGQLEKLFF; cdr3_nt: TGTGCCAGCAGTAGACAGGGGGGGCAATTGGAAAAACTGTTTTTT
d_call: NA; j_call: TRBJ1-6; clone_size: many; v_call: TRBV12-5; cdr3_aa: CASGLVRDSPLHF; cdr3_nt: TGTGCTAGTGGTTTGGTCCGGGATTCACCCCTCCACTTT
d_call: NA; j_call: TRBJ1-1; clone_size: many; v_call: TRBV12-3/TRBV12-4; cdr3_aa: CASSFLMNTEAFF; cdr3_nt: TGTGCCAGCAGTTTTCTTATGAACACTGAAGCTTTCTTT
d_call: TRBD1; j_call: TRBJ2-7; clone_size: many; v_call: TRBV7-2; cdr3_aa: CASSSGGAIYEQYF; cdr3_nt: TGTGCCAGCAGCTCAGGGGGTGCTATCTACGAGCAGTACTTC
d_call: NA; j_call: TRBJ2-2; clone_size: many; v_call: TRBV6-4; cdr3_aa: CATRFRGETGELFF; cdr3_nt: TGTGCCACCCGTTTCCGAGGGGAGACCGGGGAGCTGTTTTTT
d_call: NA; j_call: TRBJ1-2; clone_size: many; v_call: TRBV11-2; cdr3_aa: CASSLDLGGHGYTF; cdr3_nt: TGTGCCAGCAGCTTAGATCTAGGGGGTCACGGCTACACCTTC
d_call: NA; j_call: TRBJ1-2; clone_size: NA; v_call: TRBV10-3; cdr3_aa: CAISGGGPGYTF; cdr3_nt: TGTGCCATCTCTGGAGGGGGGCCTGGCTACACCTTC
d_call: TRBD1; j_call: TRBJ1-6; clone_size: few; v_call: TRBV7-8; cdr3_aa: CASSIAFPDRHYNSPLHF; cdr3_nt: TGTGCCAGCAGCATTGCCTTCCCGGACAGGCACTATAATTCACCCCTCCACTTT
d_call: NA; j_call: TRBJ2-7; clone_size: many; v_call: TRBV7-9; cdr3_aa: CASSPGRPVSEQYF; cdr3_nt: TGTGCCAGCAGCCCGGGACGGCCGGTGTCCGAGCAGTACTTC
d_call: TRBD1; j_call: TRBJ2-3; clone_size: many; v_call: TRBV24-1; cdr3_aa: CATSDTGTGGGDTQYF; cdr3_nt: TGTGCCACCAGTGATACCGGGACAGGGGGAGGTGATACGCAGTATTTT
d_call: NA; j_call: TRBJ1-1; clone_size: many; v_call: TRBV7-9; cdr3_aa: CASRLPGTEAFF; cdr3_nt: TGTGCCAGCAGATTACCGGGCACTGAAGCTTTCTTT
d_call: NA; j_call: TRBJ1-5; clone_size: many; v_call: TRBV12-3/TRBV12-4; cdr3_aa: CASSLGGRSNQPQHF; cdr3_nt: TGTGCCAGCAGTTTAGGTGGAAGAAGCAATCAGCCCCAGCATTTT
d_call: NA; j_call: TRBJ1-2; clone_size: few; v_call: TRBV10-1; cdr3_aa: CASSSGTEQSGYTF; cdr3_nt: TGCGCCAGCAGTTCAGGGACGGAACAAAGCGGCTACACCTTC
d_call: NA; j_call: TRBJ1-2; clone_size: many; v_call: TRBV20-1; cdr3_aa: CGADPINYGYTF; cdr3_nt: TGTGGCGCAGACCCGATCAACTATGGCTACACCTTC
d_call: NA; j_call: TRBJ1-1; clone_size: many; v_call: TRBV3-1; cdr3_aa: CASSQDNRKNTEAFF; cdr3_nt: TGTGCCAGCAGCCAAGATAACCGCAAGAACACTGAAGCTTTCTTT
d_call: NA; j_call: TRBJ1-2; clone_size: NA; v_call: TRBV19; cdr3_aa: CASRTQNYGDTF; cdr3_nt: TGTGCCAGTAGGACACAAAACTATGGCGACACCTTC
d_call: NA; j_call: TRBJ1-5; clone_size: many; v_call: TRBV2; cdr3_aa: CASSQGTSNQPQHF; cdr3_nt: TGTGCCAGCAGCCAAGGGACGTCGAATCAGCCCCAGCATTTT
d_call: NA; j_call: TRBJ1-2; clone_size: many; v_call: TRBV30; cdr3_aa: CAWSRQPNYGYTF; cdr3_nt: TGTGCCTGGAGTCGACAACCCAACTATGGCTACACCTTC
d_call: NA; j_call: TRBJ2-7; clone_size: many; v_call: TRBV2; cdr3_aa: CASTDTLYEQYF; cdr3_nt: TGTGCCAGCACGGACACCCTCTACGAGCAGTACTTC